The T cell receptor (beta chain) under discussion was sequenced for a study of monozygotic twins with inflammatory bowel disease. Findings of the study overall: Healthy co-twins showed greater TCRbeta diversity (inverse Simpson) than IBD patients. The study supported no single strong signal or clonotype linked to IBD.

Germline values: CDR1 SGHRS, CDR2 YFSETQ. The CDR3 is 16 residues long. Reanalyzing the 5' RACE reads, TCRdb keeps one entry per CDR3 protein, without DNA. The record lists about 110,000 distinct CDR3 sequences, of which the ten most abundant hold 9.5% to 15%. For this clonotype: The antigen is undetermined.

The sequenced sample was blood. The V and J genes are TRBV5-1 and TRBJ2-3; TCRdb calls TRBD1, which cannot be checked without DNA. The origin of this receptor is a human donor with ulcerative colitis or Crohn's disease, or a healthy co-twin of an affected twin (not recorded which). The chain's CDR3 is CASSFGRGYSTDTQYF.